This T cell receptor (beta chain) was observed in a study of patients and donors after allogeneic stem cell transplantation. This CDR3 is 14 amino acids long. V lost 5 bases to trimming and J lost 2 bases, with 11 bases between them. Germline V lookup: CDR1 MNHEY, CDR2 SMNVEV (reference sequence). MiXCR was run by TCRdb on the RT-PCR reads, yielding one entry per CDR3 protein. The sample shows 15,000 or so distinct CDR3 sequences, 27% of them seen only once. The rearrangement joins TRBV27 to TRBJ2-3; D is perhaps TRBD1 (5 bases). Sequencing used blood, either unsorted or a sorted T cell fraction (not recorded which). This clonotype originated in a human donor who was either an allogeneic HSCT recipient or a stem cell or donor lymphocyte infusion donor (not recorded which). It is not recorded whose cells these are; they may come from a transplant donor. The CDR3 region is CASSPRTPTDTQYF. For the CDR3, the DNA is TGTGCCAGCAGTCCGAGGACACCCACAGATACGCAGTATTTT.